What follows are 25 T cell receptor beta chains derived from one specimen sequenced in a study of T-cell reconstitution after alpha-beta-depleted transplantation in children. Unique molecular identifiers were incorporated into the prepared TCRbeta library. TCRdb called the PCR reads again in MiXCR, with one record for every CDR3 protein. The sample includes about 440,000 distinct CDR3 sequences, 43% of them seen just once. The sample was PBMCs, taken before TCRalphabeta/CD19-depleted stem cell transplant. These receptors all come from a girl aged 2-10 years with aplastic anemia, due to receive a stem cell transplant.

This clonotype has only a few counts. Sequence at one end of the junction differs from germline and may be a read error. This chain uses TRBV12-3 or TRBV12-4 with TRBJ1-2, with D possibly being TRBD1 (6 bases). CDR3 length: 12 residues. As DNA, the CDR3 is TGTGCCAGCAGTTCTGACAGCTGGGGGCCGGCCTTC. Translated: CASSSDSWGPAF.

A few counts support this clonotype. The V and J genes are TRBV20-1 and TRBJ2-1; 10 bases agree with TRBD1. Germline lookup yields CDR1 DFQATT and CDR2 SNEGSKA (reference sequence). The CDR3 loop spans 14 amino acids. With 1 base clipped from V and 5 bases from J, the junction kept 2 bases outside the gene matches. The CDR3 sequence is CSARGQGADNEQFF. In DNA, the CDR3 is TGCAGTGCTAGAGGACAGGGGGCGGACAATGAGCAGTTCTTC.

The chain combines TRBV10-1 with TRBJ2-1; 7 bases are shared with TRBD2. CDR3 length: 16 amino acids. Germline loops: CDR1 WNHNN, CDR2 SYGVQD (reference sequence). The V and J ends lost 0 bases and 7 bases, in that order; junction bases with no gene match: 9. The CDR3 nucleotides are TGCGCCAGCAGTGAGTCGAGGGTAGCGGGTAGGAATGAGCAGTTCTTC. Translation gives CASSESRVAGRNEQFF.

This clonotype was detected only a few times. This chain joins TRBV28 and TRBJ1-2; no firm D call. CDR3 length: 13 residues. From germline, CDR1 is MDHEN and CDR2 SYDVKM. V was pared by 7 bases and J by 4 bases, with 13 bases between. The CDR3 DNA reads as TGTGCCAGCACCATTGGGCGTAGCTATGGCTACACCTTC. Translation gives CASTIGRSYGYTF.

V is TRBV11-2 and J is TRBJ2-2, with 9 nucleotides matching TRBD2. Germline loops: CDR1 SGHAT, CDR2 FQNNGV. This CDR3 has 15 amino acids. The trim removed 4 bases at V and 5 bases at J, leaving 5 bases unmatched. CDR3 sequence (DNA): TGTGCCAGCAGCTCAGTTAGCGGGAGAACCGGGGAGCTGTTTTTT. Encoded protein: CASSSVSGRTGELFF.

The rearrangement uses TRBV15 and TRBJ2-1; D is ambiguous. CDR3 size: 14 residues. The germline V gene encodes CDR1 LNHNV and CDR2 YYDKDF (reference sequence). Trimming took off 3 bases at V and 5 bases at J, with 11 bases between the two ends. The CDR3 DNA follows: TGTGCCACCAGCAGGGAAGCGCGGCACAATGAGCAGTTCTTC. This codes for CATSREARHNEQFF.

As DNA, the CDR3 is TGTGCCAGCAGCTTCTTAAACGAAAAACTGTTTTTT. Protein: CASSFLNEKLFF. The chain is built from TRBV5-5 and TRBJ1-4; no clear D gene. Per the germline V gene, CDR1 is SGHKS and CDR2 is YYEKEE (reference sequence). This CDR3 comprises 12 residues. V lost 2 bases and J lost 8, with 7 bases in between.

In its sample, this clonotype was seen many times. The V gene is TRBV27, the J gene TRBJ2-2; D is possibly TRBD1 (5 bases). This CDR3 spans 17 amino acids. Between the trimmed V and J ends, which lost 0 bases and 2 bases, there was a span of 13 bases. Per germline, CDR1 MNHEY and CDR2 SMNVEV (reference sequence). The CDR3 reads CASSLSVLGHNTGELFF. Written as DNA, the CDR3 is TGTGCCAGCAGTTTATCTGTCCTCGGACATAACACCGGGGAGCTGTTTTTT.

This clonotype was seen a single time. The rearrangement uses TRBV19 and TRBJ1-5, with a tentative D call TRBD1 (6 bases). The CDR3 consists of 13 residues. Germline-derived CDR1 and CDR2 are LNHDA and SQIVND (reference sequence). Trimming removed 7 bases from V and 4 bases from J, with 11 bases in between. In DNA, the CDR3 is TGTGCCAGTACCCACCAGGGGAATCAGCCCCAGCATTTT. It specifies CASTHQGNQPQHF.

This rearrangement joins TRBV7-6 to TRBJ2-5; either TRBD1 or TRBD2 may fit D (5 bases each). The CDR3 loop spans 15 amino acids. Between the trimmed V and J ends, which lost 5 bases and 5 bases, there was a span of 18 bases. The V gene's germline CDR1 is SGHVS and CDR2 FNYEAQ. The CDR3 DNA follows: TGTGCCAGCAGCACGGAAGTGGGGCGCGGGGAGACCCAGTACTTC. Encoded protein: CASSTEVGRGETQYF.

This clonotype was recorded at least ten times. The chain links TRBV5-1 to TRBJ2-7; 7 nucleotides agree with TRBD2. Looked up from germline, CDR1 is SGHRS and CDR2 is YFSETQ. The CDR3 runs 17 residues. Losses at the gene ends were 5 bases for V and 3 bases for J; bases not matched to a gene: 17. CDR3 nucleotide sequence: TGCGCCAGCAGTTTCTATTCCGCGGGAGCCGGAATCTACGAGCAGTACTTC. This sequence encodes CASSFYSAGAGIYEQYF.

The CDR3 sequence: CASVEHKGGYTF. The CDR3 region has the DNA TGTGCCAGCGTGGAACATAAGGGCGGCTACACCTTC. The rearrangement links TRBV7-9 to TRBJ1-2; D is unresolved. The CDR3 runs 12 residues. V was cut by 8 bases and J by 8 bases, with 15 bases left in between. Germline assignment: CDR1 SEHNR and CDR2 FQNEAQ (reference sequence).

Only a few counts were recorded for this clonotype. This chain connects TRBV29-1 to TRBJ2-3; 14 bases are a match to TRBD2. The germline gives CDR1 SQVTM, CDR2 ANQGSEA. The CDR3 spans 16 residues. Trimming removed 6 bases from V and 2 bases from J; junction bases left unmatched: 7. CDR3 residues: CSVAGLAGVLTDTQYF. The CDR3 nucleotides read TGCAGCGTCGCGGGACTAGCGGGAGTTCTCACAGATACGCAGTATTTT.

CDR3 amino acids: CASSPYEGKGYNEQFF. CDR3 coding DNA: TGTGCCAGCTCACCATACGAAGGGAAGGGCTACAATGAGCAGTTCTTC. The V call is TRBV18, the J call TRBJ2-1; unclear D gene. V lost 2 bases to trimming and J lost 3 bases, with 14 bases between them. The CDR3 length is 16 residues. Germline values: CDR1 KGHSH, CDR2 LQKENI.

This clonotype was detected many times. The chain links TRBV20-1 to TRBJ1-1; TRBD1 might be the D (5 bases). The CDR3 totals 14 residues. Trimming left V 2 bases short and J 0 bases short, with 10 bases between. From germline, CDR1 is DFQATT and CDR2 SNEGSKA (reference sequence). CDR3 bases: TGCAGTGCTAGATCGACAGCGCTGAACACTGAAGCTTTCTTT. Protein product: CSARSTALNTEAFF.

V usage is TRBV7-9 and J usage is TRBJ1-3; 7 nucleotides align to TRBD1. The CDR3 extends over 16 amino acids. Germline V gene sequence: CDR1 SEHNR, CDR2 FQNEAQ (reference sequence). The V gene end was trimmed by 5 bases and the J gene end by 2 bases; junction bases not matched to a gene: 9. The CDR3 reads CASSTDRESPGNTIYF. The DNA of the CDR3 is TGTGCCAGCAGCACCGACAGGGAGTCCCCTGGAAACACCATATATTTT.

The J gene is TRBJ2-7, the V gene TRBV5-5, with D unclear. The germline V gene encodes CDR1 SGHKS and CDR2 YYEKEE (reference sequence). There are 13 residues in the CDR3. Trimming took off 2 bases at V and 3 bases at J, with 9 bases between the two ends. The CDR3 region is CASSLGSIYEQYF. CDR3 nucleotides: TGTGCCAGCAGCTTAGGGTCAATCTACGAGCAGTACTTC.

This clonotype has a count of ten or more. The V call is TRBV20-1, the J call TRBJ2-1; no definite D call. V was pared by 4 bases and J by 3 bases, with 16 bases between. Germline values: CDR1 DFQATT, CDR2 SNEGSKA (reference sequence). The CDR3 extends over 15 amino acids. Here the CDR3 DNA reads TGCAGTGCTACACCACTCCGAGACTTCTACAATGAGCAGTTCTTC. Protein product: CSATPLRDFYNEQFF.

The chain combines TRBV20-1 with TRBJ2-7; 9 positions agree with TRBD2. The V and J ends lost 6 bases and 4 bases, in that order; junction bases with no gene match: 7. The CDR3 runs 13 residues. Germline V CDR1 and CDR2: DFQATT, SNEGSKA (reference sequence). In DNA form, the CDR3 reads TGCAGTGCCCCGGGTAGCGGGGGATACGAGCAGTACTTC. This gives the protein CSAPGSGGYEQYF.

The chain couples TRBV3-1 to TRBJ2-1, with no clear D. This CDR3 comprises 12 residues. Trimming took 2 bases from V and 12 from J, leaving 11 bases between them. CDR1 and CDR2 from the germline V gene are LGHDT and YNNKEL (reference sequence). The CDR3 region is CASSQRRARQFF. The CDR3 DNA sequence: TGTGCCAGCAGCCAAAGGAGAGCCCGGCAGTTCTTC.

This clonotype was seen more than once but under ten times. J is TRBJ2-3 and V is TRBV10-3; TRBD1 agrees at 9 bases. Germline V gene lookup returns CDR1 ENHRY and CDR2 SYGVKD. This CDR3 contains 20 residues. V shed 0 bases, J shed 0 bases, and the junction held 13 bases outside the gene matches. DNA of the CDR3: TGTGCCATCAGTGAGTCGATGCTCCGGGACAGGGAGGCTAGCACAGATACGCAGTATTTT. It translates to CAISESMLRDREASTDTQYF.

The J gene is TRBJ2-7, the V gene TRBV4-2; 12 bases align to TRBD2. CDR3 size: 16 residues. Germline V lookup: CDR1 LGHNA, CDR2 YNFKEQ. Trimming took 8 bases from V and 2 from J; bases not matched to a gene: 10. CDR3 DNA: TGTGCCAGCTCCCGACTAGCGGGAGAGGAACCCTACGAGCAGTACTTC. Its translation is CASSRLAGEEPYEQYF.

The genes are TRBV20-1 and TRBJ1-2; 7 bases match TRBD1. The CDR3 runs 14 residues. The V gene's germline CDR1 is DFQATT and CDR2 SNEGSKA (reference sequence). V dropped 3 bases and J dropped 7; count of bases not matched to a gene: 11. CDR3 DNA sequence: TGCAGTGCTAGCCGGGGACAGACTGTTGGTGGCTACACCTTC. It yields the protein CSASRGQTVGGYTF.

At least ten counts were recorded for this clonotype. This chain links TRBV20-1 with TRBJ2-1; no reliable D call. Trimming removed 2 bases at V and 6 bases at J, with 11 bases between. The germline CDR1 and CDR2 sequences are DFQATT and SNEGSKA (reference sequence). The CDR3 runs to 13 residues. CDR3 residues: CSARHRLVNEQFF. The DNA for the CDR3 is TGCAGTGCTAGACACCGCCTAGTCAATGAGCAGTTCTTC.

The sample holds many counts of this clonotype. This sequence joins TRBV5-1 and TRBJ2-4; D gene ambiguous. Germline CDR1 and CDR2: SGHRS and YFSETQ. CDR3 length: 14 residues. V was pared by 0 bases and J by 0 bases, with 4 bases between. The CDR3 protein is CASSLVSAKNIQYF. The DNA of the CDR3 is TGCGCCAGCAGCTTGGTTTCAGCCAAAAACATTCAGTACTTC.